Listed here are 11 T cell receptor beta chains from one sample, sequenced in a study of monozygotic twins with inflammatory bowel disease. Using the 5' RACE reads, TCRdb records one entry per CDR3 protein without DNA. The sample includes 150,000 to 200,000 distinct CDR3 sequences. The sequencing sample was made of blood. The receptor set was obtained from a human donor with ulcerative colitis or Crohn's disease, or a healthy co-twin of an affected twin (not recorded which).

J is TRBJ2-7 and V is TRBV5-1; there is no DNA to check the TCRdb D call of TRBD2. This CDR3 is 15 amino acids long. Germline V lookup: CDR1 SGHRS, CDR2 YFSETQ. This CDR3 is CASMMWTSGSYEQYF. Together with reference TRBV5-1 and TRBJ2-7, the CDR3 gives the full variable domain: KAGVTQTPRYLIKTRGQQVTLSCSPISGHRSVSWYQQTPGQGLQFLFEYFSETQRNKGNFPGRFSGRQFSNSRSEMNVSTLELGDSALYLCASMMWTSGSYEQYFGPGTRLTVT.

The V and J genes are TRBV5-1 and TRBJ2-1. CDR3 length: 14 residues. In germline, CDR1 is SGHRS, CDR2 YFSETQ. CDR3 protein: CASSLTGANNEQFF.

CDR3: CASSRTGELGEQYF. The chain uses TRBV5-1 and TRBJ2-7; lacking DNA, the TRBD1 call made by TCRdb goes unchecked. The germline V gene encodes CDR1 SGHRS and CDR2 YFSETQ. CDR3 length: 14 amino acids.

The chain links TRBV3-1 to TRBJ2-2; the D call of TRBD1 rests on TCRdb alone, since no DNA is present to check it. There are 16 residues in the CDR3. Germline assignment: CDR1 LGHDT and CDR2 YNNKEL (reference sequence). CDR3 protein: CASSLETGQNTGELFF.

This rearrangement joins TRBV27 to TRBJ1-5; TCRdb names TRBD1, which stays unverified in the absence of DNA. The V gene's germline CDR1 is MNHEY and CDR2 SMNVEV (reference sequence). The CDR3 has 14 residues. Here the CDR3 reads CASSPSGTAQPQHF.

The CDR3 is CASALAGTTDTQYF. The chain recombines TRBV12-3 or TRBV12-4 with TRBJ2-3; checking the TCRdb D call of TRBD2 is not possible without DNA. The CDR3 covers 14 residues.

V usage is TRBV12-3 or TRBV12-4 and J usage is TRBJ1-5; TCRdb's D gene call, TRBD1, goes unchecked for lack of DNA. The CDR3 runs 14 residues. The CDR3 is CASRRGAGFQPQHF.

This chain uses TRBV12-3 or TRBV12-4 with TRBJ1-1; the D gene TCRdb calls, TRBD1, cannot be checked with no DNA. CDR3 length equals 14 residues. The CDR3 loop is CASSLKGPRYEAFF.

This rearrangement joins TRBV7-6 to TRBJ2-1. The CDR3 is made up of 15 amino acids. From germline, CDR1 is SGHVS and CDR2 FNYEAQ. CDR3 sequence: CASSLVQASRNEQFF.

J is TRBJ2-2 and V is TRBV28. Germline V gene sequence: CDR1 MDHEN, CDR2 SYDVKM. The CDR3 is 12 residues long. The CDR3 loop is CASSSNTGELFF.

V usage is TRBV11-2 and J usage is TRBJ2-6; the D call of TRBD2 rests on TCRdb alone, since no DNA is present to check it. This CDR3 region has 21 residues. CDR1 and CDR2 (germline): SGHAT, FQNNGV. The CDR3 sequence is CASSLTDWAADPASGANVLTF.